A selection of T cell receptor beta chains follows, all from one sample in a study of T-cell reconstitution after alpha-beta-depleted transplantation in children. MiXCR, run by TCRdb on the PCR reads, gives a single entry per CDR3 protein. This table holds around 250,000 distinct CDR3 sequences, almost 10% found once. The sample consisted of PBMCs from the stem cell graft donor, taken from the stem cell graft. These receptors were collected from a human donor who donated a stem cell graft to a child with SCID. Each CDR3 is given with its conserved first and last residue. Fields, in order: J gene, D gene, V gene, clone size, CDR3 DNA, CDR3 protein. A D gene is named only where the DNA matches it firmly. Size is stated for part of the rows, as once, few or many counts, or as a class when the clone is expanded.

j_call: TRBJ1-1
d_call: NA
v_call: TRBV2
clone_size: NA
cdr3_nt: TGTGCCGGAGGGTACAAGAACACTGAAGCTTTCTTT
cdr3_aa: CAGGYKNTEAFF

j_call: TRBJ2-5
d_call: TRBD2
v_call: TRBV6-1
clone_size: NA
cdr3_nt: TGTGCCAGCAGACGGGACTATCAAGGCGAGACCCAGTACTTC
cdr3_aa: CASRRDYQGETQYF

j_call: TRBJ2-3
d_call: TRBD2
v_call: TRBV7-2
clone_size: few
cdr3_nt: TGTGCCAGCAGCTTACTAGCGGGGGGTTCCGGAGATACGCAGTATTTT
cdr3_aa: CASSLLAGGSGDTQYF

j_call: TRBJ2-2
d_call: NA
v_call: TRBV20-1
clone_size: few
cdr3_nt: TGCAGTGCCCCCTGGATGGGTACCGGGGAGCTGTTTTTT
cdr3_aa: CSAPWMGTGELFF

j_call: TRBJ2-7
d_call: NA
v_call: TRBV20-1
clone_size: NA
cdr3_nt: TGCAGTGTCCCCCGGGGTGGAGAGCAGTACTTC
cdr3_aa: CSVPRGGEQYF

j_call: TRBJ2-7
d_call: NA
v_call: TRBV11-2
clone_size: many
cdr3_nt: TGTGCCAGCAGCTGGTCCTACGAGCAGTACTTC
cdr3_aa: CASSWSYEQYF

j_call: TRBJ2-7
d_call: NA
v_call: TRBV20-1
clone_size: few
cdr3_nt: TGCAGTGCTAAATCCCCCTCACTCACCTACGAGCAGTACTTC
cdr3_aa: CSAKSPSLTYEQYF

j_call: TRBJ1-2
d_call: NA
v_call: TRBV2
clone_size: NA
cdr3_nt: TGTGCCAGCACCGCGTCCTATGGCTACACCTTC
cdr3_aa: CASTASYGYTF

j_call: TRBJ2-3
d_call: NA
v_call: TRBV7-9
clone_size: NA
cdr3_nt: TGTGCCAGCAGCATGACCGCGATCGGCACAGATACGCAGTATTTT
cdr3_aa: CASSMTAIGTDTQYF

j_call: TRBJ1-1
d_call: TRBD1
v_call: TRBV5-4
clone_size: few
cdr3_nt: TGTGCCAGCAGTCCAGGGGGGGCTAAGGGGAACACTGAAGCTTTCTTT
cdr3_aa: CASSPGGAKGNTEAFF

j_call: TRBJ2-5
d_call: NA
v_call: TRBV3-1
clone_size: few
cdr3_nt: TGTGCCAGCAGCCCGAACGTAAGGGGCCGGGGGGAGACCCAGTACTTC
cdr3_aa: CASSPNVRGRGETQYF

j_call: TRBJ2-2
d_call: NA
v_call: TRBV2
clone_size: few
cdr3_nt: TGTGCAAAGGACCGACTGAACACCGGGGAGCTGTTTTTT
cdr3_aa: CAKDRLNTGELFF

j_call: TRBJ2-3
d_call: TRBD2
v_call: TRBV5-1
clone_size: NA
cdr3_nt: TGCGCCAGCAGCTTGGCGGGGACTAGAAGCACAGATACGCAGTATTTT
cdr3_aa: CASSLAGTRSTDTQYF